This is a list of T cell receptor beta chains from one sample in a study of OX40 agonist ivuxolimab in advanced cancers. The repertoire was sequenced with immunoSEQ multiplex PCR; TCRdb's copy has only in-frame clones and lacks some. The data hold tens of thousands of clones, with 80% to 85% observed a single time. The source was CD4+ or CD8+ T cells sorted from blood, collected in a trial of the OX40 agonist ivuxolimab. The receptors derive from an adult with an advanced solid tumor such as melanoma, head and neck, liver or kidney cancer. Both conserved end residues are part of each CDR3. D genes are given only for firm matches. Not all rows give a size; the values are once, few, many and, for expanded clones, a class.

NA TRBJ2-7 TRBV6-1 few CASSESWGGAYEQYF TGTGCCAGCAGTGAATCGTGGGGGGGCGCCTACGAGCAGTACTTC
TRBD1 TRBJ2-2 TRBV10-3 NA CAISEVGGNTGELFF TGTGCCATCAGTGAGGTAGGGGGCAACACCGGGGAGCTGTTTTTT
TRBD2 TRBJ2-1 TRBV7-9 NA CATRQSGGSGEQFF TGTGCCACAAGGCAGTCTGGCGGGAGCGGCGAGCAGTTCTTC
TRBD1 TRBJ1-2 TRBV6-5 NA CASSPGTGQGYTF TGTGCCAGCAGTCCCGGGACAGGGCAGGGCTACACCTTC
NA TRBJ1-4 TRBV6-5 NA CASREGGATNEKLFF TGTGCCAGCAGAGAGGGCGGAGCAACTAATGAAAAACTGTTTTTT
NA TRBJ1-1 TRBV10-3 NA CAISEPTPNTEAFF TGTGCCATCAGTGAGCCCACTCCGAACACTGAAGCTTTCTTT
NA TRBJ2-5 TRBV6-6 NA CASSYLRETQYF TGTGCCAGCAGTTACTTGCGGGAGACCCAGTACTTC
NA TRBJ2-3 TRBV7-2 NA CASSLALAFDTQYF TGTGCCAGCAGCTTAGCCCTAGCGTTCGATACGCAGTATTTT
NA TRBJ2-4 TRBV11-2 once CASGTINIQYF TGTGCCAGCGGGACAATAAACATTCAGTACTTC
NA TRBJ1-5 TRBV5-8 NA CASSLVHGNQPQHF TGTGCCAGCAGCTTGGTTCATGGCAATCAGCCCCAGCATTTT
NA TRBJ2-2 TRBV9 NA CASSVGMGATGELFF TGTGCCAGCAGCGTAGGAATGGGGGCGACCGGGGAGCTGTTTTTT
TRBD1 TRBJ2-4 TRBV4-3 NA CASSQSTGTNIQYF TGCGCCAGCAGCCAGTCGACAGGGACGAACATTCAGTACTTC
TRBD1 TRBJ2-7 TRBV5-1 NA CASCLGQGYEQYF TGCGCCAGCTGCCTCGGACAGGGCTACGAGCAGTACTTC
TRBD1 TRBJ1-1 TRBV7-9 NA CASRPPGQGRTEAFF TGTGCCAGCAGGCCGCCGGGACAGGGGAGGACTGAAGCTTTCTTT
TRBD1 TRBJ1-2 TRBV4-1 NA CASSHPRGDRGGYTF TGCGCCAGCAGCCACCCAAGGGGGGACAGGGGTGGCTACACCTTC
NA TRBJ2-2 TRBV14 NA CASSFRGSGELFF TGTGCCAGCAGCTTCAGGGGAAGCGGGGAGCTGTTTTTT
NA TRBJ2-1 TRBV7-8 NA CASTPNRLSVYNEQFF TGTGCCAGCACCCCGAATCGCCTTTCTGTTTACAATGAGCAGTTCTTC
TRBD1 TRBJ2-5 TRBV29-1 once CSVGPGGETQYF TGCAGCGTTGGGCCAGGGGGAGAGACCCAGTACTTC
NA TRBJ1-3 TRBV6-6 NA CASSLNLTPGNTIYF TGTGCCAGCAGTCTGAACCTCACTCCGGGGAACACCATATATTTT
TRBD1 TRBJ1-1 TRBV2 few CASSEEQGYTEAFF TGTGCCAGCAGTGAGGAACAGGGGTACACTGAAGCTTTCTTT
TRBD2 TRBJ2-2 TRBV15 NA CATSRDSGGSTGELFF TGTGCCACCAGCAGAGATTCGGGGGGTAGCACCGGGGAGCTGTTTTTT
NA TRBJ2-7 TRBV7-8 NA CASSLTGQAYEQYF TGTGCCAGCAGCTTAACGGGACAAGCCTACGAGCAGTACTTC
NA TRBJ2-7 TRBV21-1 once CASNKTWNEQYF TGTGCCAGCAATAAGACTTGGAACGAGCAGTACTTC
TRBD2 TRBJ2-5 TRBV7-6 NA CASSRDSGGPYQETQYF TGTGCCAGCAGCCGGGATAGCGGGGGGCCGTACCAAGAGACCCAGTACTTC
NA TRBJ1-3 TRBV6-1 NA CASQSGNTIYF TGTGCCAGCCAATCTGGAAACACCATATATTTT
NA TRBJ2-6 TRBV19 NA CASSMSMAGANVLTF TGTGCCAGTAGTATGAGTATGGCTGGGGCCAACGTCCTGACTTTC
NA TRBJ2-3 TRBV6-1 NA CASRHKEERRSTQYF TGTGCCAGCAGACACAAGGAGGAGAGGCGGAGTACGCAGTATTTT
NA TRBJ1-5 TRBV21-1 NA CASSKDWGRQTNRRFSNQPQHF TGTGCCAGCAGCAAAGACTGGGGGAGACAGACGAATCGACGGTTTAGCAATCAGCCCCAGCATTTT
TRBD2 TRBJ2-5 TRBV18 NA CASSPRLAGRNQETQYF TGTGCCAGCTCACCACGGCTAGCGGGGCGTAACCAAGAGACCCAGTACTTC
TRBD1 TRBJ2-3 TRBV9 NA CASSVWRGGKDTQYF TGTGCCAGCAGCGTTTGGCGAGGGGGCAAAGATACGCAGTATTTT
TRBD1 TRBJ1-2 TRBV27 once CASSYRGGYGYTF TGTGCCAGCAGCTACAGGGGAGGCTATGGCTACACCTTC
NA TRBJ1-5 TRBV2 NA CASRAPGPNQPQHF TGTGCCAGCAGGGCCCCGGGGCCCAATCAGCCCCAGCATTTT
NA TRBJ2-2 TRBV19 NA CASAGVQGPGELFF TGTGCCAGTGCCGGTGTCCAGGGGCCCGGGGAGCTGTTTTTT
TRBD1 TRBJ1-2 TRBV5-6 NA CASSLGLPGTVNYGYTF TGTGCCAGCAGCTTGGGGCTCCCCGGGACAGTTAACTATGGCTACACCTTC
NA TRBJ2-7 TRBV7-2 few CASSLAPGDYEQYF TGTGCCAGCAGCTTAGCTCCGGGAGACTACGAGCAGTACTTC
TRBD1 TRBJ2-1 TRBV27 NA CASSLFLTGKGEQFF TGTGCCAGCAGTTTATTTCTGACAGGGAAGGGTGAGCAGTTCTTC
NA TRBJ1-2 TRBV25-1 NA CASREQGYGYTF TGTGCCAGCAGGGAACAAGGCTATGGCTACACCTTC
TRBD2 TRBJ2-7 TRBV5-5 NA CASSLVLGLEVGEQYF TGTGCCAGCAGCCTGGTCCTGGGACTAGAGGTGGGCGAGCAGTACTTC
TRBD1 TRBJ2-7 TRBV7-3 NA CASSVRDRGLLNEQYF TGTGCCAGCAGCGTCAGGGACAGGGGTTTGCTTAACGAGCAGTACTTC
NA TRBJ2-2 TRBV5-4 NA CASSLAPSRGIGELFF TGTGCCAGCAGCTTGGCCCCATCCCGGGGAATCGGGGAGCTGTTTTTT
NA TRBJ1-6 TRBV5-1 NA CASSSGQGTSNSPLHF TGCGCCAGCAGCTCAGGGCAGGGTACGAGTAATTCACCCCTCCACTTT
TRBD1 TRBJ1-1 TRBV18 NA CASSLTGGRDTEAFF TGTGCCAGCTCACTTACAGGGGGCAGGGACACTGAAGCTTTCTTT
TRBD2 TRBJ2-7 TRBV5-4 NA CASSFGGTSSYEQYF TGTGCCAGCAGCTTCGGAGGGACTAGTTCCTACGAGCAGTACTTC
NA TRBJ2-3 TRBV12-2 NA CASRLTSGRADTQYF TGTGCAAGTCGCTTGACTAGCGGGAGGGCAGATACGCAGTATTTT
NA TRBJ2-7 TRBV19 NA CASSRVGRGLYEQYF TGTGCCAGTAGTCGAGTCGGGAGGGGGCTCTACGAGCAGTACTTC